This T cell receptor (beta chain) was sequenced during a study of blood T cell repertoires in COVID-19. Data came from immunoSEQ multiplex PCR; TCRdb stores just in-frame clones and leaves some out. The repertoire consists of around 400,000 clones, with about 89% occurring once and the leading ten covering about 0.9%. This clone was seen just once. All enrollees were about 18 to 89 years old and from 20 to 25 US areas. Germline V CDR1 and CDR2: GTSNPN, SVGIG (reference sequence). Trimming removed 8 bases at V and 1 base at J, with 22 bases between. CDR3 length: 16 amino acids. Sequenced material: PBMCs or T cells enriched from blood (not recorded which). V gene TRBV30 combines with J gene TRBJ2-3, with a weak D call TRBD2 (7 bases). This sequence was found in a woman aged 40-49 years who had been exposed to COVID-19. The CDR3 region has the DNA TGTGCCGCGGGGGTAGGGGGGGCGGGGGGCACAGATACGCAGTATTTT. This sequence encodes CAAGVGGAGGTDTQYF. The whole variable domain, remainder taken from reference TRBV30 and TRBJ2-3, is SQTIHQWPATLVQPVGSPLSLECTVEGTSNPNLYWYRQAAGRGLQLLFYSVGIGQISSEVPQNLSASRPQDRQFILSSKKLLLSDSGFYLCAAGVGGAGGTDTQYFGPGTRLTVL.